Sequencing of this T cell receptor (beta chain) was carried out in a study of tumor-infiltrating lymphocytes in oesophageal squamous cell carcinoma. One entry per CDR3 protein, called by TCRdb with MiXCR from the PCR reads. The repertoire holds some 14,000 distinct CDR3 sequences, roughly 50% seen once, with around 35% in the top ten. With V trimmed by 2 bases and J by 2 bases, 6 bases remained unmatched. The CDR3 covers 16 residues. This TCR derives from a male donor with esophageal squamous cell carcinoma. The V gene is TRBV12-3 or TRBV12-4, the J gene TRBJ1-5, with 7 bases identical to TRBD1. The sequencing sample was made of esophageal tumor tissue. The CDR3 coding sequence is TGTGCCAGCAGTTTACACAGGGGAATCGGCAATCAGCCCCAGCATTTT. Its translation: CASSLHRGIGNQPQHF.